These 14 T cell receptor beta chains originate from one sample sequenced in a study of T cell repertoires in cytomegalovirus infection. TCRdb reanalysed the reads using MiXCR and keeps one entry per CDR3 protein. The sample records about 740,000 distinct CDR3 sequences, roughly 35% being singletons. Input material: PBMCs. The receptor set was obtained from a human donor in good health (CMV status not recorded). Some clones in this sample may be carry-over from other donors' samples.

The chain carries TRBV27 and TRBJ2-5; 9 nucleotides line up with TRBD1. The germline V gene has CDR1 MNHEY and CDR2 SMNVEV (reference sequence). The CDR3 has 17 residues. With 6 bases clipped from V and 0 bases from J, the junction kept 11 bases outside the gene matches. CDR3: CASRNPVTGGYQETQYF. The CDR3 DNA sequence: TGTGCCAGCAGGAACCCCGTGACAGGGGGGTACCAAGAGACCCAGTACTTC.

The rearrangement links TRBV27 to TRBJ1-5; D might be TRBD1 (5 bases). CDR1 is MNHEY, CDR2 SMNVEV, per germline (reference sequence). The CDR3 contains 15 residues. V dropped 2 bases and J dropped 4 bases, with 12 bases sitting between them. The chain's CDR3 is CASSLGADRNQPQHF. The CDR3 DNA sequence: TGTGCCAGCAGTTTAGGGGCAGATCGAAATCAGCCCCAGCATTTT.

Remarks on this clonotype: Being one base from a much bigger clone, this may be a read error. The chain combines TRBV7-2 with TRBJ1-3; D remains ambiguous. This CDR3 has 16 amino acids. CDR1 and CDR2 (germline): SGHTA, FQGNSA. The CDR3 DNA follows: TGTGCCAGCATCTTAGTAGCCCGAGACACCGGAAACACCATATATTTT. Encoded protein: CASILVARDTGNTIYF.

This clonotype came up a few times. V usage is TRBV6-5 and J usage is TRBJ1-6, with 7 bases aligning to TRBD1. The CDR3 is 14 amino acids. In germline, CDR1 is MNHEY, CDR2 SVGAGI. The ends lost 7 bases at V and 9 bases at J; junction bases unmatched: 9. The DNA of the CDR3 is TGTGCCAGCACCCTAGACAGGGAACGTTCACCCCTCCACTTT. Translating gives CASTLDRERSPLHF.

The chain links TRBV20-1 to TRBJ1-2, with D tentatively TRBD1 (6 bases). V was trimmed by 0 bases and J by 2 bases, leaving 22 bases between them. The CDR3 extends over 18 amino acids. CDR1 is DFQATT and CDR2 is SNEGSKA in the germline V gene (reference sequence). The CDR3 here is CSARDPLKDRSGNYGYTF. The CDR3, as DNA: TGCAGTGCTAGAGACCCTCTTAAGGACAGATCGGGCAACTATGGCTACACCTTC.

This clonotype was seen many times. The chain combines TRBV24-1 with TRBJ1-1; TRBD1 matches 9 bases. Germline V CDR1 and CDR2: KGHDR, SFDVKD. The junction had 3 bases not matched to a gene; V was cut back by 4 bases and J by 1 base. The CDR3 sequence is 15 residues long. This CDR3 is CATSDPGQGNTEAFF. CDR3 in DNA: TGTGCCACCAGTGACCCGGGACAGGGGAACACTGAAGCTTTCTTT.

The chain joins TRBV7-2 to TRBJ1-2; D gene unclear. CDR3 size: 13 residues. The germline V gene has CDR1 SGHTA and CDR2 FQGNSA. Trimming cost V 4 bases and J 7 bases, with 13 bases left between them. This chain's CDR3 is CASSSSRTGGYTF. In nucleotides, the CDR3 is TGTGCCAGCAGCTCCAGCAGGACGGGTGGCTACACCTTC.

The chain carries TRBV29-1 and TRBJ2-3, with 8 bases identical to TRBD2. Trimming took 7 bases from V and 0 from J; bases not matched to a gene: 12. The CDR3 covers 16 residues. Per germline, CDR1 SQVTM and CDR2 ANQGSEA. CDR3 nucleotide sequence: TGCAGCGGAATAGCGGGAAAGCTTTCTAGCACAGATACGCAGTATTTT. Its protein is CSGIAGKLSSTDTQYF.

The chain is built from TRBV20-1 and TRBJ1-5; possibly TRBD1 for D (5 bases). The V end lost 3 bases, the J end lost 3 bases, and 15 bases lay between the germline ends. Germline V gives CDR1 DFQATT, CDR2 SNEGSKA (reference sequence). The CDR3 totals 15 residues. The CDR3 DNA sequence: TGCAGTGCTAGTGGGGGACGGAGGGTCAATCAGCCCCAGCATTTT. Translating it yields CSASGGRRVNQPQHF.

This chain uses TRBV5-8 with TRBJ2-1; D assignment may be TRBD1 or TRBD2 (5 bases each). Germline V CDR1 and CDR2: SGHTS, YDEGEE. CDR3 length: 18 amino acids. Trimming took 0 bases from V and 0 from J, leaving 16 bases between them. CDR3 protein: CASSLAQVSGYSYNEQFF. The DNA for the CDR3 is TGTGCCAGCAGCTTGGCACAGGTAAGCGGCTACTCCTACAATGAGCAGTTCTTC.

A few counts support this clonotype. The rearrangement joins TRBV7-6 to TRBJ2-1, with D uncertain. The CDR3 length is 13 residues. Germline V gene lookup returns CDR1 SGHVS and CDR2 FNYEAQ. V lost 1 base and J lost 10, with 11 bases in between. CDR3: CASSLVGMGEQFF. The CDR3 DNA is TGTGCCAGCAGCTTAGTGGGTATGGGGGAGCAGTTCTTC.

The chain combines TRBV3-1 with TRBJ2-3, with 11 bases that match TRBD2. V lost 0 bases to trimming and J lost 6 bases; unmatched junction nucleotides: 8. Germline assignment: CDR1 LGHDT and CDR2 YNNKEL (reference sequence). The CDR3 is 17 residues long. The CDR3 region has the DNA TGTGCCAGCAGCCAAGACCTTAGCGGGGGGGCCATGGATACGCAGTATTTT. Residues: CASSQDLSGGAMDTQYF.

This clonotype was counted a few times. The chain uses TRBV24-1 and TRBJ1-5, with D unresolved. The CDR3 covers 12 residues. CDR1 KGHDR and CDR2 SFDVKD come from the germline V gene. V lost 2 bases and J lost 5, with 3 bases in between. CDR3 sequence: CATSDSDQPQHF. The CDR3 DNA sequence: TGTGCCACCAGTGATTCGGATCAGCCCCAGCATTTT.

This clonotype showed up many times. The chain couples TRBV7-2 to TRBJ2-7; 8 bases agree with TRBD2. The ends lost 1 base at V and 6 bases at J; junction bases unmatched: 2. This CDR3 has 13 amino acids. CDR1 is SGHTA and CDR2 is FQGNSA in the germline V gene. CDR3 sequence (DNA): TGTGCCAGCAGCTTAGTCGGGAGGGGCGAGCAGTACTTC. This translates into CASSLVGRGEQYF.